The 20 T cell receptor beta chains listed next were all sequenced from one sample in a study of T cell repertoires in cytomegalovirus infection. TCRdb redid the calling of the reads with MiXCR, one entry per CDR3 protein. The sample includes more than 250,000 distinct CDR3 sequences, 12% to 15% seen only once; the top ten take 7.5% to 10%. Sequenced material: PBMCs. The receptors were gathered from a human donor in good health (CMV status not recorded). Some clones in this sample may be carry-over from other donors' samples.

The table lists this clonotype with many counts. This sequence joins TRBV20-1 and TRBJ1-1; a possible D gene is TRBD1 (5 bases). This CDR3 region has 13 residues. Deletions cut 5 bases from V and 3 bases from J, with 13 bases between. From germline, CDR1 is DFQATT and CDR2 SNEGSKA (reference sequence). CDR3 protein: CSARRGAYTEAFF. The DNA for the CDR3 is TGCAGTGCTCGTAGGGGCGCCTACACTGAAGCTTTCTTT.

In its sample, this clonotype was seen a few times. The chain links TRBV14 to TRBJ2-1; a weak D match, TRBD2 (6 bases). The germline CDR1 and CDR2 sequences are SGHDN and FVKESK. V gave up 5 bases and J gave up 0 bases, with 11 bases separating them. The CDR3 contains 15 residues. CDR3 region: CASSWRVSSYNEQFF. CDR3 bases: TGTGCCAGCAGCTGGAGGGTGAGCTCCTACAATGAGCAGTTCTTC.

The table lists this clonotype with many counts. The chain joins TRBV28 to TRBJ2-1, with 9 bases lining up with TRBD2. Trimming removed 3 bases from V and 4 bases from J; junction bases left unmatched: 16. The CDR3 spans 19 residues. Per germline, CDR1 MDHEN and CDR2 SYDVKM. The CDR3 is CASSLVSFRREGLYNEQFF. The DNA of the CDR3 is TGTGCCAGCAGTTTGGTATCCTTCAGGCGGGAGGGCCTTTACAATGAGCAGTTCTTC.

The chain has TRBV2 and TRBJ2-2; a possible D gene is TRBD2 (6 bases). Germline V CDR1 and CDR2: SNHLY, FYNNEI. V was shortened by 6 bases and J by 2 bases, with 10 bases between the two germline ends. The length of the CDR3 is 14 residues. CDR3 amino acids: CASRDYLNTGELFF. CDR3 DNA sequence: TGTGCCAGCAGGGACTATTTAAACACCGGGGAGCTGTTTTTT. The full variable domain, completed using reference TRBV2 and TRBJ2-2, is EPEVTQTPSHQVTQMGQEVILRCVPISNHLYFYWYRQILGQKVEFLVSFYNNEISEKSEIFDDQFSVERPDGSNFTLKIRSTKLEDSAMYFCASRDYLNTGELFFGEGSRLTVL.

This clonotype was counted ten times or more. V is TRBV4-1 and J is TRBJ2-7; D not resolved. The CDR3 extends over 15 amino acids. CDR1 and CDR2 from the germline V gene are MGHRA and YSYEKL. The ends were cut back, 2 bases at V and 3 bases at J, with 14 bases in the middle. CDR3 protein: CASSQPGPGHYEQYF. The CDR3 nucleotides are TGCGCCAGCAGCCAACCGGGCCCCGGGCACTACGAGCAGTACTTC.

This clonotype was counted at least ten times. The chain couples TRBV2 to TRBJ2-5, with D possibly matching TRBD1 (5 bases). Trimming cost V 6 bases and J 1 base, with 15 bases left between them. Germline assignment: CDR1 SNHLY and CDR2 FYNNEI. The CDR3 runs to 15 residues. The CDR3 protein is CASSPLQGIQETQYF. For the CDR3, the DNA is TGTGCCAGCAGCCCACTCCAGGGCATCCAAGAGACCCAGTACTTC.

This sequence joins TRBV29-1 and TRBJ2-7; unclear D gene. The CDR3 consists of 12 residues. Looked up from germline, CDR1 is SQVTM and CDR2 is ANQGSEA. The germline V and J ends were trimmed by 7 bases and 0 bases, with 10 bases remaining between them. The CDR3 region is CSALVSSYEQYF. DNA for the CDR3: TGCAGCGCTTTGGTGAGCTCCTACGAGCAGTACTTC.

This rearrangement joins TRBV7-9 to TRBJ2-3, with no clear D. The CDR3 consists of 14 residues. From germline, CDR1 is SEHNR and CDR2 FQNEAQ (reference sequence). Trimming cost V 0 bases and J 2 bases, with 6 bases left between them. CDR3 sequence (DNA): TGTGCCAGCAGCTTAGCTATAAACACAGATACGCAGTATTTT. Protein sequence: CASSLAINTDTQYF.

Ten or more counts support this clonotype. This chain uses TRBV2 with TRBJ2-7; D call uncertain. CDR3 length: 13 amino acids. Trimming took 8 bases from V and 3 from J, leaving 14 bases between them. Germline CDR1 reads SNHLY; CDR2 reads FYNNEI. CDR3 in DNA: TGTGCCAGCCTAGGAGAGGTTCACTACGAGCAGTACTTC. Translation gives CASLGEVHYEQYF.

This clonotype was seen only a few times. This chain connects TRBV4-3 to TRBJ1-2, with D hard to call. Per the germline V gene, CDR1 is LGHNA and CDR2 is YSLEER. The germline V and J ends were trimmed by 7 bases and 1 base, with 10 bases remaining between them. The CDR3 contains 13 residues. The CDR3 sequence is CASTPDGNYGYTF. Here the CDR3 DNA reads TGCGCCAGCACGCCAGACGGTAACTATGGCTACACCTTC.

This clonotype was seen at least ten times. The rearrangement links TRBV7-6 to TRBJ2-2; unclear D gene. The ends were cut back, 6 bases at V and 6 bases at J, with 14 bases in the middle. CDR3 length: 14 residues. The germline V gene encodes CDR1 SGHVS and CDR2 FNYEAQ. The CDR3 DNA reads TGTGCCAGCAGTTACGGAGTCTCTTCCGGGGAGCTGTTTTTT. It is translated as CASSYGVSSGELFF.

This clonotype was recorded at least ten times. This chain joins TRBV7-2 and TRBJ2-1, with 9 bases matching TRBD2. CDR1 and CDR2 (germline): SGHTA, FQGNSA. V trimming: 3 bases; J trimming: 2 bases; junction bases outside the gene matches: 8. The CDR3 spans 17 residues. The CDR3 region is CASSFAASGDTYNEQFF. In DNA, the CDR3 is TGTGCCAGCAGCTTCGCGGCTAGCGGGGATACCTACAATGAGCAGTTCTTC. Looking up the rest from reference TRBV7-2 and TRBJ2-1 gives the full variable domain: GAGVSQSPSNKVTEKGKDVELRCDPISGHTALYWYRQSLGQGLEFLIYFQGNSAPDKSGLPSDRFSAERTGGSVSTLTIQRTQQEDSAVYLCASSFAASGDTYNEQFFGPGTRLTVL.

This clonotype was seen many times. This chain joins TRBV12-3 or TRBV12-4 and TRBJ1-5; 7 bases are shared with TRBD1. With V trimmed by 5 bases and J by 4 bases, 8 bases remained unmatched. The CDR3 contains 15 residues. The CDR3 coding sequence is TGTGCCAGCAGTGCCGAACAGGGGAGGAATCAGCCCCAGCATTTT. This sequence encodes CASSAEQGRNQPQHF.

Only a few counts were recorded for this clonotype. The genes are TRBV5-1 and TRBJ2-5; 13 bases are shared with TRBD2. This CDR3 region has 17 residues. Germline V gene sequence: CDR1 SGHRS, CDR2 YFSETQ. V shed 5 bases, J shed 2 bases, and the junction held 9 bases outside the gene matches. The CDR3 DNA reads TGCGCCAGCAGTTCCGGACTAGCGGGGGCCTCTCAAGAGACCCAGTACTTC. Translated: CASSSGLAGASQETQYF.

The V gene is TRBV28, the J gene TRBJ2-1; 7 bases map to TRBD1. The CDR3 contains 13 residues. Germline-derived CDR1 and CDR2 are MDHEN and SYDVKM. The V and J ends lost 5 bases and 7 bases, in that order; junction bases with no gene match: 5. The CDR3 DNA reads TGTGCCAGCAGTATCACAGGGGTGAATGAGCAGTTCTTC. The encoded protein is CASSITGVNEQFF.

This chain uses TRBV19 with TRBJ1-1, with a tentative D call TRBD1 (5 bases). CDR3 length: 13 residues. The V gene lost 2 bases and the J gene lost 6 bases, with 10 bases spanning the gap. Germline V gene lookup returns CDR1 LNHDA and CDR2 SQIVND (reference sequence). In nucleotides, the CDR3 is TGTGCCAGTAGTATAAGTTCGACAGCTGAAGCTTTCTTT. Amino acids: CASSISSTAEAFF.

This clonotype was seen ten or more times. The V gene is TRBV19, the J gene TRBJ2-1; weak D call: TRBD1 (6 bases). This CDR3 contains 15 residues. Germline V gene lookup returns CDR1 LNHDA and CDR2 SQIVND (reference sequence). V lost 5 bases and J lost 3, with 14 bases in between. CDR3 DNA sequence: TGTGCCAGTAGTCCCCGCCCGACAGGCTACAATGAGCAGTTCTTC. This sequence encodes CASSPRPTGYNEQFF.

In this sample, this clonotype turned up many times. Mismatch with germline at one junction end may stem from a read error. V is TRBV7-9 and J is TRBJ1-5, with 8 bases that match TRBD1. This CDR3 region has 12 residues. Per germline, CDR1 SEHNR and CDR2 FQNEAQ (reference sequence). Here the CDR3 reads CASSDEDREVDF. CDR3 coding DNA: TGTGCCAGCAGCGATGAGGACAGGGAGGTGGATTTT.

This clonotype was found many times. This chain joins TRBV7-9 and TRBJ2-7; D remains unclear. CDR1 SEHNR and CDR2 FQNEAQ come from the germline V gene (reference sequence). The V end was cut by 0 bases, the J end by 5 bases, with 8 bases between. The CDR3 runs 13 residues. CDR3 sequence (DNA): TGTGCCAGCAGCTTAGCGTTGGGGAACGAGCAGTACTTC. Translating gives CASSLALGNEQYF.

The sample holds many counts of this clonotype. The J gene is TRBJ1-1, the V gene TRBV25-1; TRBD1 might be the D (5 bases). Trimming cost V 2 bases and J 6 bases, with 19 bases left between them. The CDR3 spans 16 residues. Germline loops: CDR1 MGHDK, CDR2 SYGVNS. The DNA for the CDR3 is TGTGCCAGCAGTGAAGGCGCAGGGCGGTTGGGGTCTGAAGCTTTCTTT. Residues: CASSEGAGRLGSEAFF.